This T cell receptor beta chain originates from a study of cytomegalovirus exposure and HLA in healthy donors. Whole-study findings and limits: The TCR clusters that emerged in the first cohort tended, a later analysis found, to co-occur in the approximately 120 validation repertoires. Specificity of three CMV-associated chains for CMV antigens was verified in vitro. Rare sequences made up most TCRs, while some public TCRs were found in many donors.

Remarks on this clone: Its target is unknown.

TCRdb's table, derived via immunoSEQ multiplex PCR, lists solely in-frame clones and lacks some. The table has tens of thousands of clones, about 90% seen once. CDR1 GTSNPN and CDR2 SVGIG come from the germline V gene (reference sequence). V was pared by 1 base and J by 5 bases, with 17 bases between. CDR3 length: 15 residues. The donors formed part of the approximately 120-subject validation cohort, distinct from the roughly 600-subject first cohort. V gene TRBV30 combines with J gene TRBJ1-1, with D tentatively TRBD1 (5 bases). The sequence was collected from a young woman in good health and CMV-seronegative. Sequencing was performed on PBMCs. The CDR3 loop is CAWSETSWGETEAFF. The DNA for the CDR3 is TGTGCCTGGAGTGAAACAAGTTGGGGGGAAACTGAAGCTTTCTTT. The full variable domain, completed using reference TRBV30 and TRBJ1-1, is SQTIHQWPATLVQPVGSPLSLECTVEGTSNPNLYWYRQAAGRGLQLLFYSVGIGQISSEVPQNLSASRPQDRQFILSSKKLLLSDSGFYLCAWSETSWGETEAFFGQGTRLTVV.